The 29 T cell receptor beta chains below all came from one sample that was sequenced in a study of blood T cell repertoires in COVID-19. This table comes from immunoSEQ multiplex PCR, and its TCRdb copy is limited to in-frame clones, with some not included. The table lists 170,000 or so clones, roughly 90% of them singletons. The material sequenced was PBMCs or T cells enriched from blood (not recorded which). Every receptor here comes from a woman in her 50s who had recovered from COVID-19.

The V gene is TRBV5-4, the J gene TRBJ1-4; the D is unclear. V was shortened by 4 bases and J by 0 bases, with 16 bases between the two germline ends. The CDR3 covers 17 residues. CDR1 is SGHNT and CDR2 is YYREEE in the germline V gene (reference sequence). The CDR3 loop is CASSPTPRPATNEKLFF. CDR3 coding DNA: TGTGCCAGCAGCCCAACACCGCGGCCCGCAACTAATGAAAAACTGTTTTTT. Based on the CDR3 plus reference TRBV5-4 and TRBJ1-4, the full variable domain is ETGVTQSPTHLIKTRGQQVTLRCSSQSGHNTVSWYQQALGQGPQFIFQYYREEENGRGNFPPRFSGLQFPNYSSELNVNALELDDSALYLCASSPTPRPATNEKLFFGSGTQLSVL.

The chain combines TRBV7-3 with TRBJ2-3, with 10 bases identical to TRBD1. Germline loops: CDR1 SGHTA, CDR2 FQGTGA. The CDR3 extends over 16 amino acids. V shed 7 bases, J shed 1 base, and the junction held 8 bases outside the gene matches. In nucleotides, the CDR3 is TGTGCCAGCACCGAAGGGACAGGGGTGGGCACAGATACGCAGTATTTT. It is translated as CASTEGTGVGTDTQYF.

V is TRBV6-5 and J is TRBJ2-1; 8 nucleotides agree with TRBD1. Germline V gene data show CDR1 as MNHEY and CDR2 as SVGAGI. V lost 6 bases and J lost 10; bases outside the gene matches: 11. The CDR3 runs to 14 residues. The CDR3, as DNA: TGTGCCAGCAGCCCCGGACAGGGATACGTAGAGCAGTTCTTC. Residues: CASSPGQGYVEQFF.

The chain couples TRBV4-3 to TRBJ1-5; no definite D call. V dropped 0 bases and J dropped 1 base, with 13 bases sitting between them. Germline CDR1 and CDR2: LGHNA and YSLEER. The length of the CDR3 is 17 residues. Here the CDR3 reads CASSQDLGPGSNQPQHF. Written as DNA, the CDR3 is TGCGCCAGCAGCCAAGATTTGGGCCCGGGGAGCAATCAGCCCCAGCATTTT.

As to this clone: Other DNA variants within this sample encode the same CDR3. This sequence joins TRBV29-1 and TRBJ1-2, with 9 bases lining up with TRBD1. The CDR3 length is 13 residues. Trimming took 6 bases from V and 4 from J; bases not matched to a gene: 6. CDR1 and CDR2 (germline): SQVTM, ANQGSEA. CDR3 region: CSVTGGAGYGYTF. CDR3 DNA: TGCAGCGTCACAGGGGGCGCGGGCTATGGCTACACCTTC.

The chain has TRBV6-4 and TRBJ2-2, with 9 bases aligning to TRBD1. Germline CDR1 reads MRHNA; CDR2 reads SNTAGT. The CDR3 totals 14 residues. The V and J ends lost 8 bases and 4 bases, in that order; junction bases with no gene match: 5. CDR3 region: CASRPGQGTGELFF. The DNA of the CDR3 is TGTGCCAGCCGACCGGGACAGGGCACCGGGGAGCTGTTTTTT.

The V gene is TRBV2, the J gene TRBJ1-6, with TRBD1 matching over 9 bases. The V gene's germline CDR1 is SNHLY and CDR2 FYNNEI. This CDR3 contains 15 residues. With V trimmed by 6 bases and J by 7 bases, 7 bases remained unmatched. The CDR3 protein is CASSLIQGANSPLHF. The CDR3 region has the DNA TGTGCCAGCAGCCTGATACAGGGGGCAAATTCACCCCTCCACTTT.

This rearrangement joins TRBV24-1 to TRBJ1-2; 8 bases line up with TRBD1. Germline V gene sequence: CDR1 KGHDR, CDR2 SFDVKD. Losses at the gene ends were 4 bases for V and 7 bases for J; bases not matched to a gene: 7. This CDR3 has 14 residues. The CDR3 sequence: CATSDWTGRGGYTF. The CDR3 DNA is TGTGCCACCAGTGACTGGACAGGGAGGGGTGGCTACACCTTC.

The chain combines TRBV29-1 with TRBJ2-1; 7 bases are shared with TRBD1. Germline V gene data show CDR1 as SQVTM and CDR2 as ANQGSEA. J was trimmed by 6 bases and V by 8 bases; bases with no gene match: 13. The CDR3 is 14 amino acids. The CDR3 is CSLKIIDRVNEQFF. The CDR3 DNA reads TGCAGCCTTAAAATCATTGACAGGGTCAATGAGCAGTTCTTC.

The chain is built from TRBV7-8 and TRBJ2-7; 9 bases map to TRBD1. CDR1 and CDR2 (germline): SGHVS, FQNEAQ. V was pared by 4 bases and J by 0 bases, with 4 bases of the junction left unmatched. The CDR3 loop spans 15 amino acids. The CDR3 DNA follows: TGTGCCAGCAGCTCAGGACAGGGGAGCTCCTACGAGCAGTACTTC. Its translation is CASSSGQGSSYEQYF.

V and J are TRBV6-2 or TRBV6-3 and TRBJ2-5, with D perhaps matching TRBD2 (6 bases). V was trimmed by 4 bases and J by 4 bases, leaving 16 bases between them. Germline loops: CDR1 MNHEY, CDR2 SVGEGT. This CDR3 region has 15 residues. Here the CDR3 DNA reads TGTGCCAGCAGTTCCCGGACTACTTTAGGAGAGACCCAGTACTTC. As protein: CASSSRTTLGETQYF.

The rearrangement joins TRBV7-2 to TRBJ2-5, with 10 bases fitting TRBD1. The ends lost 5 bases at V and 7 bases at J; junction bases unmatched: 7. This CDR3 comprises 14 residues. Germline V gene lookup returns CDR1 SGHTA and CDR2 FQGNSA. CDR3 DNA sequence: TGTGCCAGCAGCCCGCGGACAGGGGGTTTGACCCAGTACTTC. Its protein is CASSPRTGGLTQYF.

J is TRBJ2-1 and V is TRBV7-9; 7 positions match TRBD2. The CDR3 extends over 16 amino acids. In germline, CDR1 is SEHNR, CDR2 FQNEAQ (reference sequence). V trimming: 5 bases; J trimming: 6 bases; junction bases outside the gene matches: 13. CDR3 DNA: TGTGCCAGCAGCACACCGGGACTATACAGTTTCAATGAGCAGTTCTTC. As protein: CASSTPGLYSFNEQFF.

The J gene is TRBJ2-7, the V gene TRBV2; 8 bases line up with TRBD1. From germline, CDR1 is SNHLY and CDR2 FYNNEI. The CDR3 is 12 amino acids. Losses at the gene ends were 10 bases for V and 3 bases for J; bases not matched to a gene: 5. DNA of the CDR3: TGTGCCACCGGACAGGGCAACTACGAGCAGTACTTC. Amino acids: CATGQGNYEQYF.

This chain connects TRBV19 to TRBJ2-5, with D perhaps matching TRBD1 (6 bases). Germline CDR1 reads LNHDA; CDR2 reads SQIVND (reference sequence). The CDR3 has 15 residues. Deletions cut 1 base from V and 0 bases from J, with 9 bases between. CDR3: CASSIGGTYQETQYF. DNA of the CDR3: TGTGCCAGTAGTATAGGGGGGACATACCAAGAGACCCAGTACTTC.

CDR3 amino acids: CASSQVTVDGELFF. For the CDR3, the DNA is TGTGCCAGCAGCCAAGTAACGGTAGACGGGGAGCTGTTTTTT. The chain has TRBV3-1 (or the pseudogene TRBV3-2) and TRBJ2-2; no clear D gene. The V gene's germline CDR1 is LGHDT and CDR2 YNNKEL (reference sequence). V was trimmed by 1 base and J by 7 bases, leaving 10 bases between them. The CDR3 extends over 14 amino acids.

This clone was detected only a few times. The V and J genes are TRBV30 and TRBJ2-2; 7 bases are a match to TRBD1. Germline V gene lookup returns CDR1 GTSNPN and CDR2 SVGIG (reference sequence). V lost 1 base, J lost 4 bases, and 6 bases stayed unmatched. The CDR3 has 15 residues. CDR3 bases: TGTGCCTGGAGTGAAACAGGGGCCCCCACCGGGGAGCTGTTTTTT. Amino acid sequence: CAWSETGAPTGELFF.

V gene TRBV5-1 combines with J gene TRBJ2-1, with 11 bases aligning to TRBD2. This CDR3 contains 15 residues. J was trimmed by 8 bases and V by 4 bases; bases with no gene match: 8. Germline V gives CDR1 SGHRS, CDR2 YFSETQ. This CDR3 is CASSLGLAAPHEQFF. CDR3 coding DNA: TGCGCCAGCAGCCTGGGACTAGCGGCCCCACATGAGCAGTTCTTC.

V gene TRBV4-3 combines with J gene TRBJ2-3; D is uncertain. The germline V and J ends were trimmed by 0 bases and 6 bases, with 10 bases remaining between them. From germline, CDR1 is LGHNA and CDR2 YSLEER. This CDR3 has 14 amino acids. The CDR3 region has the DNA TGCGCCAGCAGCCAAGAATTGCGCAAGGATACGCAGTATTTT. It is translated as CASSQELRKDTQYF.

The gene calls are TRBV29-1 and TRBJ2-7, with a possible D match to TRBD2 (5 bases). The CDR3 is made up of 12 amino acids. From germline, CDR1 is SQVTM and CDR2 ANQGSEA. Deletions cut 5 bases from V and 2 bases from J, with 10 bases between. CDR3 nucleotides: TGCAGCGTTAAGGGAGAAACCTACGAGCAGTACTTC. This gives the protein CSVKGETYEQYF.

The chain has TRBV7-5 and TRBJ1-6; the table gives TRBD1 as D, unverified against the DNA. TRBV7-5 is a pseudogene locus. The length of the CDR3 is 13 residues. CDR3 region: CAIYDRPNSPLHF. The CDR3 DNA reads as TGTGCCATCTATGACAGGCCGAATTCACCCCTCCACTTT.

This sequence joins TRBV5-4 and TRBJ2-2, with 7 bases fitting TRBD1. The CDR3 has 17 residues. Per germline, CDR1 SGHNT and CDR2 YYREEE (reference sequence). The trim removed 5 bases at V and 0 bases at J, leaving 10 bases unmatched. The CDR3 protein is CASRFQTGNANTGELFF. The CDR3, as DNA: TGTGCCAGCAGATTTCAGACAGGGAACGCGAACACCGGGGAGCTGTTTTTT.

Here the CDR3 DNA reads TGTGCCAGCAGCTTACTTGTAGATACGCAGTATTTT. Translated, it gives CASSLLVDTQYF. The chain couples TRBV11-3 to TRBJ2-3, with D unclear. The ends were cut back, 2 bases at V and 5 bases at J, with 5 bases in the middle. CDR3 length: 12 residues. From germline, CDR1 is SGHNT and CDR2 YENEEA.

J is TRBJ1-2 and V is TRBV4-3; 10 nucleotides agree with TRBD1. This CDR3 is 16 amino acids long. Trimming took 3 bases from V and 0 from J; bases not matched to a gene: 4. The germline CDR1 and CDR2 sequences are LGHNA and YSLEER. CDR3 in amino acids: CASSHGTGETNYGYTF. The CDR3 bases are TGCGCCAGCAGCCACGGGACAGGGGAGACTAACTATGGCTACACCTTC.

As for this clone: The same CDR3 can be traced to other DNA sequences in this sample. The chain links TRBV11-3 to TRBJ2-5, with 8 bases that match TRBD2. Germline V gene sequence: CDR1 SGHNT, CDR2 YENEEA. The trim removed 1 base at V and 2 bases at J, leaving 0 bases unmatched. The CDR3 is made up of 14 amino acids. The CDR3 DNA is TGTGCCAGCAGCTTAGCGGGGGGGCAAGAGACCCAGTACTTC. This sequence encodes CASSLAGGQETQYF. The full variable domain, rest sourced from reference TRBV11-3 and TRBJ2-5, is EAGVVQSPRYKIIEKKQPVAFWCNPISGHNTLYWYLQNLGQGPELLIRYENEEAVDDSQLPKDRFSAERLKGVDSTLKIQPAELGDSAVYLCASSLAGGQETQYFGPGTRLLVL.

This clone came up a few times. J is TRBJ1-2 and V is TRBV7-9; no clear D. The CDR3 loop spans 13 amino acids. Trimming shortened V by 3 bases and J by 0 bases, and 5 bases separated the two germline ends. Germline V gene sequence: CDR1 SEHNR, CDR2 FQNEAQ (reference sequence). The CDR3: CASSFMSNYGYTF. Written as DNA, the CDR3 is TGTGCCAGCAGCTTCATGTCTAACTATGGCTACACCTTC.

The rearrangement uses TRBV14 and TRBJ2-3; 8 bases are a match to TRBD1. The CDR3 has 15 amino acids. Trimming removed 2 bases from V and 4 bases from J; junction bases left unmatched: 5. The V gene's germline CDR1 is SGHDN and CDR2 FVKESK. The CDR3 sequence is CASSQWTGMSDTQYF. In DNA, the CDR3 is TGTGCCAGCAGCCAATGGACAGGGATGTCAGATACGCAGTATTTT. Looking up the rest from reference TRBV14 and TRBJ2-3 gives the full variable domain: EAGVTQFPSHSVIEKGQTVTLRCDPISGHDNLYWYRRVMGKEIKFLLHFVKESKQDESGMPNNRFLAERTGGTYSTLKVQPAELEDSGVYFCASSQWTGMSDTQYFGPGTRLTVL.

The J gene is TRBJ1-6, the V gene TRBV30; 7 positions agree with TRBD1. CDR3 length equals 10 residues. CDR1 and CDR2 (germline): GTSNPN, SVGIG (reference sequence). In DNA form, the CDR3 reads TGTACGACAGGGCCTTCACCCCTCCACTTT. The encoded protein is CTTGPSPLHF. The full variable domain, rest sourced from reference TRBV30 and TRBJ1-6, is SQTIHQWPATLVQPVGSPLSLECTVEGTSNPNLYWYRQAAGRGLQLLFYSVGIGQISSEVPQNLSASRPQDRQFILSSKKLLLSDSGFYLCTTGPSPLHFGNGTRLTVT.

This CDR3 is CASSESKAGVGQPQHF. Written as DNA, the CDR3 is TGCGCCAGCAGTGAGTCGAAAGCAGGGGTGGGTCAGCCCCAGCATTTT. The J gene is TRBJ1-5, the V gene TRBV10-1; possibly TRBD1 for D (6 bases). Germline CDR1 reads WNHNN; CDR2 reads SYGVQD (reference sequence). Trimming left V 0 bases short and J 6 bases short, with 15 bases between. This CDR3 has 16 residues.